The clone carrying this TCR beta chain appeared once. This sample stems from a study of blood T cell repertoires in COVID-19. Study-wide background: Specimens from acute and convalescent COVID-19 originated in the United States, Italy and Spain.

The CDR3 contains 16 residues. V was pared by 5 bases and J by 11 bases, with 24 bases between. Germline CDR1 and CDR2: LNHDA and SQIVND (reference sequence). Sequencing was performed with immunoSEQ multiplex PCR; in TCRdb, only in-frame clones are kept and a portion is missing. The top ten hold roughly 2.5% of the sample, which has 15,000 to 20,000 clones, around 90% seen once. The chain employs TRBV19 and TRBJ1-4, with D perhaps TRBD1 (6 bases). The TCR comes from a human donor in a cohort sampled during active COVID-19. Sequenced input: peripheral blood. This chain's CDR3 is CASSVNTGRPLLKLFF. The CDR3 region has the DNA TGTGCCAGTAGTGTAAATACAGGGCGCCCTCTCCTTAAACTGTTTTTT.